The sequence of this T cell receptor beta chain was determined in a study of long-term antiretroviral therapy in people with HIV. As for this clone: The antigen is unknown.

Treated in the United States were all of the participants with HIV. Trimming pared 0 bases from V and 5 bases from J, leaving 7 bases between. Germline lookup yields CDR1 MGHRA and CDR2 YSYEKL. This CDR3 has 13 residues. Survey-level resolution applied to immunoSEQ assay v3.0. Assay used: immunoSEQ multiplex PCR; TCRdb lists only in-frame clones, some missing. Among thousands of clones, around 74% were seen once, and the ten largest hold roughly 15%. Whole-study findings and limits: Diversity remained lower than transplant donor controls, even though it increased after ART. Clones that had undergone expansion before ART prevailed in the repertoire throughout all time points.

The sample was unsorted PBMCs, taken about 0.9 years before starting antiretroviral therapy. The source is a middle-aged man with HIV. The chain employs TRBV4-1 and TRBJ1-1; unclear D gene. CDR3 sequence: CASSQDRGTEAFF. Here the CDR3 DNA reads TGCGCCAGCAGCCAAGATCGGGGTACTGAAGCTTTCTTT.